The clone carrying this TCR beta chain has more than one count but fewer than ten. Its cognate antigen is unknown. This CDR3 is also generated by other DNA sequences in the sample. Expressed TCRB transcripts got sequenced, as all isolated RNA was reverse transcribed. Sequencing used immunoSEQ multiplex PCR; TCRdb keeps in-frame clones, though not all of them. The sample includes hundreds of thousands of clones, around 28% of them seen just once. The data were taken from a study of beta chain features in type 1 diabetes. Across the study: Investigators examined 107,917,701 sorted cells across all samples.

Findings and limits, study-wide: Fewer junction insertions and more nucleotide deletions appeared in type 1 diabetes patients. The study found that naive, central memory and Treg TCRB repertoires appeared more similar in patients than in healthy donors. Any HLA-type effect on TCRB rearrangement remained unresolved here.

V was shortened by 6 bases and J by 2 bases, with 3 bases between the two germline ends. Germline loops: CDR1 ENHRY, CDR2 SYGVKD. The CDR3 has 11 residues. The source is a man between 18 and 35 years old in good health. Sequencing was performed on naive CD4+ T cells from blood. The J gene is TRBJ2-3, the V gene TRBV10-3; D is undetermined. CDR3 protein: CAIRDTDTQYF. The CDR3 DNA reads as TGTGCCATCAGGGACACAGATACGCAGTATTTT.